This entry lists 10 T cell receptor beta chains sequenced from one sample in a study of cytomegalovirus exposure and HLA in healthy donors. Primers: 60 Vbeta forward and 13 Jbeta reverse. TCRdb's copy holds only in-frame clones and misses some; the assay was immunoSEQ multiplex PCR. The table shows approximately 160,000 clones, with about three quarters occurring only once. The sequenced sample was PBMCs. All receptors come from a woman aged 35 to 49 in good health and CMV-seropositive.

Only one count was recorded for this clone. The chain joins TRBV7-9 to TRBJ2-5, with D perhaps TRBD2 (5 bases). V was clipped by 5 bases and J by 1 base, with 14 bases between them. In germline, CDR1 is SEHNR, CDR2 FQNEAQ (reference sequence). The CDR3 runs to 15 residues. The CDR3: CASSPGSQLQETQYF. CDR3 DNA sequence: TGTGCCAGCAGCCCGGGAAGTCAGCTCCAAGAGACCCAGTACTTC. Variable domain in full (rest from reference TRBV7-9 and TRBJ2-5): DTGVSQNPRHKITKRGQNVTFRCDPISEHNRLYWYRQTLGQGPEFLTYFQNEAQLEKSRLLSDRFSAERPKGSFSTLEIQRTEQGDSAMYLCASSPGSQLQETQYFGPGTRLLVL.

Comment on this clone: The identical CDR3 is also encoded by other nucleotide sequences in the sample. The gene calls are TRBV7-2 and TRBJ1-3; D call uncertain. Germline V gives CDR1 SGHTA, CDR2 FQGNSA. The CDR3 runs to 14 residues. The V gene lost 2 bases and the J gene lost 2 bases, with 7 bases spanning the gap. This chain's CDR3 is CASSLNTAGNTIYF. CDR3 DNA sequence: TGTGCCAGCAGCTTAAACACAGCTGGAAACACCATATATTTT.

The chain combines TRBV19 with TRBJ2-1; a possible D gene is TRBD1 (6 bases). CDR3 length: 13 residues. Germline CDR1 LNHDA, CDR2 SQIVND (reference sequence). V dropped 5 bases and J dropped 8 bases, with 13 bases sitting between them. The DNA for the CDR3 is TGTGCCAGTAGTGTGAAACAGGGAGATGAGCAGTTCTTC. Translation: CASSVKQGDEQFF.

This clone was detected only a few times. V gene TRBV7-8 combines with J gene TRBJ1-2; D may be TRBD1 (5 bases). From germline, CDR1 is SGHVS and CDR2 FQNEAQ. With 5 bases removed from V and 3 bases from J, the gap between germline ends came to 13 bases. CDR3 length: 14 amino acids. The CDR3 here is CASSLQGSYYGYTF. In DNA, the CDR3 is TGTGCCAGCAGCCTGCAGGGTAGCTACTATGGCTACACCTTC.

The rearrangement uses TRBV7-9 and TRBJ2-7, with 8 bases that match TRBD2. The CDR3 is 16 residues long. The V gene's germline CDR1 is SEHNR and CDR2 FQNEAQ (reference sequence). V lost 6 bases to trimming and J lost 0 bases; unmatched junction nucleotides: 10. CDR3 region: CASSSTGAGDSYEQYF. The DNA of the CDR3 is TGTGCCAGCAGTTCAACGGGAGCGGGGGACTCCTACGAGCAGTACTTC.

On this clone: Other DNA sequences in the same sample also yield this CDR3. The chain has TRBV19 and TRBJ2-7; a possible D gene is TRBD2 (6 bases). The CDR3 length is 16 residues. Germline V gives CDR1 LNHDA, CDR2 SQIVND (reference sequence). The V end lost 1 base, the J end lost 3 bases, and 16 bases lay between the germline ends. CDR3 coding DNA: TGTGCCAGTAGTATAGGGGGTAGCGGAAGCCTCTACGAGCAGTACTTC. Amino acid sequence: CASSIGGSGSLYEQYF.

The chain joins TRBV7-6 to TRBJ2-7, with D perhaps matching TRBD1 (5 bases). Germline V gene lookup returns CDR1 SGHVS and CDR2 FNYEAQ. The CDR3 is 13 residues long. Deletions cut 4 bases from V and 3 bases from J, with 10 bases between. CDR3 residues: CASSSSRVYEQYF. CDR3 coding DNA: TGTGCCAGCAGCTCGTCCAGGGTCTACGAGCAGTACTTC.

CDR3 residues: CASSLRWGGYRGEQYF. CDR3 bases: TGTGCCAGCAGCCTGAGGTGGGGGGGGTACCGGGGCGAGCAGTACTTC. The chain has TRBV21-1 and TRBJ2-7; the table's D call of TRBD2 was not tested on the DNA. TRBV21-1 is labeled a pseudogene. There are 16 residues in the CDR3.

This chain connects TRBV2 to TRBJ1-4, with D uncertain. Germline CDR1 reads SNHLY; CDR2 reads FYNNEI. This CDR3 is 14 amino acids long. V was clipped by 3 bases and J by 5 bases, with 10 bases between them. The CDR3 coding sequence is TGTGCCAGCAGTGATAGGGAGCAGAATGAAAAACTGTTTTTT. Translating it yields CASSDREQNEKLFF.

The chain carries TRBV7-8 and TRBJ2-7; D not certain. Germline V gene data show CDR1 as SGHVS and CDR2 as FQNEAQ. Trimming removed 5 bases from V and 5 bases from J, with 10 bases in between. This CDR3 has 12 residues. The CDR3 coding sequence is TGTGCCAGCAGCCGGCCTAGGAACGAGCAGTACTTC. Translation: CASSRPRNEQYF.